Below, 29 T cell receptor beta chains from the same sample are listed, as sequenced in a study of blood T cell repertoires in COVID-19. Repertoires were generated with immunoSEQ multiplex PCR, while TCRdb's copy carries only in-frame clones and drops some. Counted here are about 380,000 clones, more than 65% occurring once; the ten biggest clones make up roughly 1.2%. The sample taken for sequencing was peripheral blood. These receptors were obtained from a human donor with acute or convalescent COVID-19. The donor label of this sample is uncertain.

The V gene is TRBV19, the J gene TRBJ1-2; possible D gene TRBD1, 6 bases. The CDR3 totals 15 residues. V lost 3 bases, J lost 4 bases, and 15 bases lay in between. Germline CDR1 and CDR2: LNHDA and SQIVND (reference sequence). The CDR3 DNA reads TGTGCCAGTAGTATCGCCAAAGACAGGTTCTATGGCTACACCTTC. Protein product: CASSIAKDRFYGYTF.

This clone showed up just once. The CDR3 DNA follows: TGTGCCAGCTTAGGGGAAACCTACGAGCAGTACTTC. It yields the protein CASLGETYEQYF. This chain links TRBV28 with TRBJ2-7, with a tentative D call TRBD1 (5 bases). Germline V gene data show CDR1 as MDHEN and CDR2 as SYDVKM. The CDR3 has 12 amino acids. V was cut by 8 bases and J by 2 bases, with 10 bases left in between.

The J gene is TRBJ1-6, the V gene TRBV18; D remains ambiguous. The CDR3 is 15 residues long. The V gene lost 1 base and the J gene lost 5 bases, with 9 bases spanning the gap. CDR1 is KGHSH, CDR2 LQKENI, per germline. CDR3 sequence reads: CASSPLYTNNSPLHF. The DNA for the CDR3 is TGTGCCAGCTCACCACTTTACACAAATAATTCACCCCTCCACTTT.

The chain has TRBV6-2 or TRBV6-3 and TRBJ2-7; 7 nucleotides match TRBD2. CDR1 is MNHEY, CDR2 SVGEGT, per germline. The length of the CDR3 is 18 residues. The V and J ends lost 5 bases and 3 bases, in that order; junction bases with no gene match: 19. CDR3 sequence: CASSPPRGGGWGNYEQYF. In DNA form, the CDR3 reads TGTGCCAGCAGTCCCCCCCGGGGCGGGGGTTGGGGAAACTACGAGCAGTACTTC.

The CDR3 protein is CASSQVITGLTEAFF. The CDR3 DNA follows: TGCGCCAGCAGCCAAGTTATTACAGGGTTGACTGAAGCTTTCTTT. The rearrangement links TRBV4-1 to TRBJ1-1, with TRBD1 as a possible D gene (6 bases). V lost 1 base, J lost 5 bases, and 14 bases lay in between. The CDR3 has 15 amino acids. Germline lookup yields CDR1 MGHRA and CDR2 YSYEKL.

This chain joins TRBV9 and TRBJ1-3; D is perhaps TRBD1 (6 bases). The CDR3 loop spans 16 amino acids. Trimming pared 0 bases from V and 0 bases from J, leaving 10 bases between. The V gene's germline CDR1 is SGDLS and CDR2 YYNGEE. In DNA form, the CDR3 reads TGTGCCAGCAGCGTAGGGACAGTCTACTCTGGAAACACCATATATTTT. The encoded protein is CASSVGTVYSGNTIYF.

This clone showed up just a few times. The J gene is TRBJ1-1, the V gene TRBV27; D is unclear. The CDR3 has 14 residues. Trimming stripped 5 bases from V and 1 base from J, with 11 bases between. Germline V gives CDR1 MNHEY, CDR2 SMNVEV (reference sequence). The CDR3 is CASSPPLRNTEAFF. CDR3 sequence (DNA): TGTGCCAGCAGTCCCCCCCTGCGGAACACTGAAGCTTTCTTT.

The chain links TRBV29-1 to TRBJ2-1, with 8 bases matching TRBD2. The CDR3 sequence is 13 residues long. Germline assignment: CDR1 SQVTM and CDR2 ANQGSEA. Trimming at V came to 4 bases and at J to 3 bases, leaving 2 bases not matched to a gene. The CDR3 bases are TGCAGCGTTGCAGCGGGAGTCTACAATGAGCAGTTCTTC. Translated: CSVAAGVYNEQFF.

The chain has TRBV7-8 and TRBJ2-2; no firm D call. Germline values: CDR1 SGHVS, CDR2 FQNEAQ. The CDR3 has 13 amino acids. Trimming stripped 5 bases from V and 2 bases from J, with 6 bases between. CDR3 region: CASSAYNTGELFF. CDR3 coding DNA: TGTGCCAGCAGCGCCTATAACACCGGGGAGCTGTTTTTT.

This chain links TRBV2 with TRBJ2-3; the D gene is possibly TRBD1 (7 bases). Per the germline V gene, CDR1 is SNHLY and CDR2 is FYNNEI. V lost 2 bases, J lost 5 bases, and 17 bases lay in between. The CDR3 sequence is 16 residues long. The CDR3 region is CASSEPRRGLGDTQYF. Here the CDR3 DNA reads TGTGCCAGCAGTGAACCCCGGAGGGGGCTGGGAGATACGCAGTATTTT.

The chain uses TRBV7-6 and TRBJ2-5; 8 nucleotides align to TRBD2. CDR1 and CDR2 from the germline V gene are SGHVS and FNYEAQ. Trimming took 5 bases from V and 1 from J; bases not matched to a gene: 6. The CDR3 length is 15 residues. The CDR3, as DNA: TGTGCCAGCAGCCCGATTACTAGCGGCCAAGAGACCCAGTACTTC. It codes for CASSPITSGQETQYF.

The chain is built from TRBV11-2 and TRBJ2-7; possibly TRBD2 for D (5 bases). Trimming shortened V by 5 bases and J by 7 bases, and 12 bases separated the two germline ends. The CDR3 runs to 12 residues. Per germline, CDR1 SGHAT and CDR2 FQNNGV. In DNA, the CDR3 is TGTGCCAGCAGCCCCAAACGGGGAGAGCAGTACTTC. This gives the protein CASSPKRGEQYF.

This CDR3 is CASSPLGLAGGPQETQYF. CDR3 nucleotides: TGTGCCAGCTCACCACTTGGACTAGCGGGAGGGCCGCAAGAGACCCAGTACTTC. The rearrangement links TRBV18 to TRBJ2-5; 15 bases agree with TRBD2. V lost 1 base, J lost 2 bases, and 5 bases stayed unmatched. Germline CDR1 reads KGHSH; CDR2 reads LQKENI. The CDR3 length is 18 residues.

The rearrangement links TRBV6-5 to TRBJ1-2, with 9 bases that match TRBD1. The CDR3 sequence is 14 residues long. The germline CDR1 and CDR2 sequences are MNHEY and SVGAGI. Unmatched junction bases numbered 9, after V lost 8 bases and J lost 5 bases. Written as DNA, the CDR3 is TGTGCCAGCGGGTTACAGGGGGCCGGTTATGGCTACACCTTC. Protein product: CASGLQGAGYGYTF.

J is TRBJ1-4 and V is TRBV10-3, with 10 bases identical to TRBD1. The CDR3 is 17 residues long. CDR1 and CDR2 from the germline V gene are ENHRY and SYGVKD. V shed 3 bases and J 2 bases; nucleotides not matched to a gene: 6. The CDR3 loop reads CAISDPDRGRTNEKLFF. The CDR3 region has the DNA TGTGCCATCAGTGATCCGGACAGGGGGAGGACTAATGAAAAACTGTTTTTT.

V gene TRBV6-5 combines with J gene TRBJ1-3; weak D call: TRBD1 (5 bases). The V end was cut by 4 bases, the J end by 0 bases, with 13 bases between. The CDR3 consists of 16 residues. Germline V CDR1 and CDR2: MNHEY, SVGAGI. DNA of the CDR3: TGTGCCAGCAGTTGGGGGACTTCCCCCTCTGGAAACACCATATATTTT. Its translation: CASSWGTSPSGNTIYF.

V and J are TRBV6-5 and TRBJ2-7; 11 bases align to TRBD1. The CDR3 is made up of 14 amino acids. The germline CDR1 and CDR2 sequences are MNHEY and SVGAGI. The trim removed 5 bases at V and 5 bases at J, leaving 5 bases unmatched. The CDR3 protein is CASSILDRGHEQYF. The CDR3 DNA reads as TGTGCCAGCAGTATCTTGGACAGGGGGCACGAGCAGTACTTC.

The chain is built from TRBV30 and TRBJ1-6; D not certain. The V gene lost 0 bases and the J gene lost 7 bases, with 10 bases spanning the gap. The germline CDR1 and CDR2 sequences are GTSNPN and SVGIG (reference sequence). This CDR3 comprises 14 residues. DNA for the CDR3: TGTGCCTGGAGTGTTGGGAGTGAGAATTCACCCCTCCACTTT. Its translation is CAWSVGSENSPLHF.

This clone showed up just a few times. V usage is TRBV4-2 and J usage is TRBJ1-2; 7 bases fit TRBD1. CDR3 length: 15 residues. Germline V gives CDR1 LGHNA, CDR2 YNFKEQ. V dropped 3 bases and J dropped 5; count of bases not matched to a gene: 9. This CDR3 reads CASSHLTGKGYGYTF. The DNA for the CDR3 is TGTGCCAGCAGCCATTTGACAGGGAAGGGATATGGCTACACCTTC.

The CDR3 region has the DNA TGTGCCAGCAGTTTGAATGGGGCGAATGGCTACACCTTC. It translates to CASSLNGANGYTF. V usage is TRBV27 and J usage is TRBJ1-2; weak D call: TRBD1 (5 bases). The germline V gene has CDR1 MNHEY and CDR2 SMNVEV (reference sequence). The CDR3 is made up of 13 amino acids. With 3 bases removed from V and 6 bases from J, the gap between germline ends came to 11 bases.

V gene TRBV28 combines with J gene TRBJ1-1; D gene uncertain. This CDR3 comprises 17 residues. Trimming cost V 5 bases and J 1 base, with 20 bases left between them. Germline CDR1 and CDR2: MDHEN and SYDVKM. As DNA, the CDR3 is TGTGCCAGCAGTCCCCGGCGTGAGGCCAAGACGAACACTGAAGCTTTCTTT. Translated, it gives CASSPRREAKTNTEAFF.

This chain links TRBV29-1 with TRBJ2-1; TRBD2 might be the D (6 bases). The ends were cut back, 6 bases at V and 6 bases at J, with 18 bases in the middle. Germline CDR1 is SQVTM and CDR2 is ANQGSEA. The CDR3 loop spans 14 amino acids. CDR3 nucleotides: TGCAGCGTCGATCTGGCGGGATCCCTCAATGAGCAGTTCTTC. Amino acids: CSVDLAGSLNEQFF.

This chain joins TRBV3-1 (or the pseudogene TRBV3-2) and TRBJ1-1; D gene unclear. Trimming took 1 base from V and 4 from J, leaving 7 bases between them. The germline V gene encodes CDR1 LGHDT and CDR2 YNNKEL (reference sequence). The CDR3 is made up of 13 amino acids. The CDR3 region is CASSQVTVTEAFF. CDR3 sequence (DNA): TGTGCCAGCAGCCAAGTAACGGTCACTGAAGCTTTCTTT.

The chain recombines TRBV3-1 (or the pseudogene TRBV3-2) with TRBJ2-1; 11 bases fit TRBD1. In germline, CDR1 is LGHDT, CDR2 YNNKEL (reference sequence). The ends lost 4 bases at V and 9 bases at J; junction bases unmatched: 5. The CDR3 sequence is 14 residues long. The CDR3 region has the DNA TGTGCCAGCAGCCCTTGGGACAGGGGGACTGAGCAGTTCTTC. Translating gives CASSPWDRGTEQFF.

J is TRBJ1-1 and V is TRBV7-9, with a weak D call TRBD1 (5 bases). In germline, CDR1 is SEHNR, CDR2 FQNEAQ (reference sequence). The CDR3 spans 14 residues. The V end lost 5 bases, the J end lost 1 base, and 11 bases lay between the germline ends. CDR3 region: CASSARQWNTEAFF. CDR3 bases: TGTGCCAGCAGCGCACGACAGTGGAACACTGAAGCTTTCTTT.

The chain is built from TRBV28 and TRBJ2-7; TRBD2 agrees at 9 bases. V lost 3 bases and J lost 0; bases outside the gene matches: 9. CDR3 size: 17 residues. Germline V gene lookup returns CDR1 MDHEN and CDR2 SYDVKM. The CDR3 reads CASSLYLGSGSSYEQYF. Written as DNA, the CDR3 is TGTGCCAGCAGTTTGTATTTGGGTAGCGGGAGCTCCTACGAGCAGTACTTC.

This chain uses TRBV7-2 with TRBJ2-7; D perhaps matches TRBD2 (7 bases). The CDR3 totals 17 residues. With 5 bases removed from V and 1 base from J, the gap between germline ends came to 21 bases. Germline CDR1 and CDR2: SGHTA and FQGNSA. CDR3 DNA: TGTGCCAGCAGCGGGGGGGCCTTCGTTGGTCTTTCCTACGAGCAGTACTTC. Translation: CASSGGAFVGLSYEQYF. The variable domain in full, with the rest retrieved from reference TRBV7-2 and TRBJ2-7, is GAGVSQSPSNKVTEKGKDVELRCDPISGHTALYWYRQSLGQGLEFLIYFQGNSAPDKSGLPSDRFSAERTGGSVSTLTIQRTQQEDSAVYLCASSGGAFVGLSYEQYFGPGTRLTVT.

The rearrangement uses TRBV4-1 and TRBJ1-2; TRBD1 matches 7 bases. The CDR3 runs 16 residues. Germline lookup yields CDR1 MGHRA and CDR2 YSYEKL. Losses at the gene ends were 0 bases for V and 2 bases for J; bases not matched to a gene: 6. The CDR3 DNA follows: TGCGCCAGCAGCCAAGAAAGGCCAGGGGGGAACTATGGCTACACCTTC. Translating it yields CASSQERPGGNYGYTF.

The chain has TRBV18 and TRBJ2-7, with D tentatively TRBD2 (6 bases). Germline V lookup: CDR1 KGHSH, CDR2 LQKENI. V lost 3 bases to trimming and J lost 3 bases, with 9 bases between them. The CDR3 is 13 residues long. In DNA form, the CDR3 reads TGTGCCAGCTCACCGGGCGGGAACTACGAGCAGTACTTC. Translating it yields CASSPGGNYEQYF.